The 20 T cell receptor beta chains given below trace back to one sample, sequenced in a study of neurological immune-mediated disorders. TCRdb recomputed calls from the 5' RACE reads with MiXCR, one row per CDR3 protein. The profile shows tens of thousands of distinct CDR3 sequences, less than 15% of them singletons. Noted time point: longitudinal time-point 2. Sequences were obtained from PBMCs. Receptor source: a woman between 35 and 50 years old in good health.

This sequence joins TRBV30 and TRBJ2-1; D is perhaps TRBD1 (6 bases). This CDR3 is 13 amino acids long. Trimming stripped 7 bases from V and 13 bases from J, with 23 bases between. Germline V gene lookup returns CDR1 GTSNPN and CDR2 SVGIG (reference sequence). The CDR3 bases are TGTGCCTCGAAACCCCCAGACAGGAAAAGACAGTTCTTC. Translated, it gives CASKPPDRKRQFF.

This clonotype was counted a few times. V and J are TRBV7-8 and TRBJ2-3; the D gene could be TRBD1 or TRBD2 (6 bases each). Trimming removed 1 base at V and 1 base at J, with 12 bases between. The CDR3 has 16 amino acids. Per germline, CDR1 SGHVS and CDR2 FQNEAQ. CDR3 DNA: TGTGCCAGCAGCTTAGTTCCGGGGGCGGGCACAGATACGCAGTATTTT. Its translation: CASSLVPGAGTDTQYF.

Ten or more counts support this clonotype. The rearrangement uses TRBV29-1 and TRBJ2-3, with D perhaps TRBD2 (5 bases). The CDR3 runs 14 residues. Trimming stripped 2 bases from V and 3 bases from J, with 12 bases between. The V gene's germline CDR1 is SQVTM and CDR2 ANQGSEA. CDR3: CSVEPPRETDTQYF. The DNA of the CDR3 is TGCAGCGTTGAACCTCCGAGGGAGACAGATACGCAGTATTTT.

This clonotype is categorized as medium-sized. The chain couples TRBV5-1 to TRBJ2-1, with 9 bases matching TRBD1. Germline loops: CDR1 SGHRS, CDR2 YFSETQ. CDR3 length equals 15 residues. Unmatched junction bases numbered 10, after V lost 4 bases and J lost 8 bases. The CDR3 loop is CASSPRTGEFHEQFF. The CDR3 DNA sequence: TGCGCCAGCAGCCCCCGGACAGGGGAGTTTCATGAGCAGTTCTTC.

This clonotype was counted once. The V call is TRBV6-2 or TRBV6-3, the J call TRBJ2-4; TRBD1 matches at 7 bases. The V gene's germline CDR1 is MNHEY and CDR2 SVGEGT. CDR3 size: 15 residues. J lost 7 bases, V lost 2 bases, and 8 bases had no gene match. This CDR3 is CASSYRGRPLNIQYF. The CDR3 nucleotides are TGTGCCAGCAGTTACAGGGGGCGCCCCCTCAACATTCAGTACTTC.

This clonotype was seen at least ten times. The V gene is TRBV10-3, the J gene TRBJ2-5; a weak D match, TRBD2 (6 bases). This CDR3 has 15 amino acids. V dropped 0 bases and J dropped 5 bases, with 13 bases sitting between them. Germline CDR1 is ENHRY and CDR2 is SYGVKD. The CDR3 protein is CAISESKGSGETQYF. The DNA of the CDR3 is TGTGCCATCAGTGAGTCGAAAGGTAGCGGTGAGACCCAGTACTTC.

This clonotype was picked up many times. The chain combines TRBV28 with TRBJ1-5; a weak D match, TRBD1 (5 bases). Germline V lookup: CDR1 MDHEN, CDR2 SYDVKM. V lost 4 bases and J lost 2, with 12 bases in between. This CDR3 is built from 15 residues. The DNA of the CDR3 is TGTGCCAGCAGTTCAAATTCGGGGCGCAATCAGCCCCAGCATTTT. Residues: CASSSNSGRNQPQHF.

This clonotype was seen at least ten times. The V and J genes are TRBV6-5 and TRBJ1-2, with no clear D. The CDR3 has 15 residues. Germline lookup yields CDR1 MNHEY and CDR2 SVGAGI. V lost 0 bases, J lost 1 base, and 9 bases lay in between. This chain's CDR3 is CASSYSLGFNYGYTF. CDR3 DNA sequence: TGTGCCAGCAGTTACTCGCTGGGATTTAACTATGGCTACACCTTC.

Many counts were recorded for this clonotype. This rearrangement joins TRBV4-3 to TRBJ2-2, with a possible D match to TRBD1 (6 bases). The CDR3 sequence is 14 residues long. In germline, CDR1 is LGHNA, CDR2 YSLEER. V lost 1 base to trimming and J lost 5 bases, with 8 bases between them. This CDR3 reads CASSQGRGTGELFF. The CDR3 DNA is TGCGCCAGCAGCCAAGGCAGGGGAACCGGGGAGCTGTTTTTT.

The chain joins TRBV12-3 or TRBV12-4 to TRBJ2-5; maybe TRBD2 (6 bases). The CDR3 spans 12 residues. Trimming took off 8 bases at V and 5 bases at J, with 12 bases between the two ends. The CDR3 DNA follows: TGTGCCAGCGGGCCTGGGGGGGAGACCCAGTACTTC. This codes for CASGPGGETQYF.

This clonotype was detected many times. The V and J genes are TRBV14 and TRBJ1-1, with a weak D call TRBD1 (6 bases). The CDR3 extends over 15 amino acids. Trimming stripped 2 bases from V and 1 base from J, with 11 bases between. Germline CDR1 is SGHDN and CDR2 is FVKESK. Here the CDR3 reads CASSQRRGANTEAFF. As DNA, the CDR3 is TGTGCCAGCAGCCAACGGAGGGGGGCGAACACTGAAGCTTTCTTT.

This clonotype was seen ten or more times. The CDR3: CASSPGSGGDHEQYF. Written as DNA, the CDR3 is TGTGCCAGCAGCCCAGGCTCAGGAGGGGACCACGAGCAGTACTTC. This chain links TRBV7-2 with TRBJ2-7; perhaps TRBD2 as D (6 bases). CDR3 length equals 15 residues. V was clipped by 5 bases and J by 5 bases, with 19 bases between them. Germline values: CDR1 SGHTA, CDR2 FQGNSA.

This clonotype showed up many times. The V gene is TRBV27, the J gene TRBJ2-7, with D unclear. The CDR3 contains 12 residues. The V and J ends lost 8 bases and 5 bases respectively, with 13 bases between them. The germline V gene encodes CDR1 MNHEY and CDR2 SMNVEV (reference sequence). The CDR3 coding sequence is TGTGCCAGCGCACACGCCAGGAACGAGCAGTACTTC. Translation: CASAHARNEQYF.

This clonotype was recorded many times. CDR3 in amino acids: CSARPPQGNTDTQYF. In nucleotides, the CDR3 is TGCAGTGCTAGACCCCCACAGGGTAACACAGATACGCAGTATTTT. This chain links TRBV20-1 with TRBJ2-3, with D possibly TRBD1 on 6 matching bases. V lost 2 bases, J lost 2 bases, and 14 bases lay in between. The CDR3 loop spans 15 amino acids. Germline V gene lookup returns CDR1 DFQATT and CDR2 SNEGSKA (reference sequence).

This clonotype has ten or more counts. J is TRBJ1-2 and V is TRBV5-6, with 9 bases aligning to TRBD1. The CDR3 covers 13 residues. CDR1 and CDR2 (germline): SGHDT, YYEEEE. With 1 base clipped from V and 6 bases from J, the junction kept 1 base outside the gene matches. The CDR3 sequence: CASSLRTGDGYTF. DNA for the CDR3: TGTGCCAGCAGCTTGCGGACAGGGGATGGCTACACCTTC.

In its sample, this clonotype was seen many times. The CDR3 spells CATSRDQDGYTF. The DNA of the CDR3 is TGTGCCACCAGCAGAGATCAGGATGGCTACACCTTC. The genes are TRBV15 and TRBJ1-2; D unresolved. The CDR3 covers 12 residues. Trimming cost V 0 bases and J 6 bases, with 5 bases left between them. The germline V gene encodes CDR1 LNHNV and CDR2 YYDKDF (reference sequence).

This clonotype has at least ten counts. The chain couples TRBV20-1 to TRBJ2-7; D ambiguous. Trimming left V 3 bases short and J 7 bases short, with 10 bases between. The CDR3 extends over 11 amino acids. CDR1 and CDR2 from the germline V gene are DFQATT and SNEGSKA (reference sequence). CDR3 loop: CSASVSWEQYF. As DNA, the CDR3 is TGCAGTGCTAGCGTCTCCTGGGAGCAGTACTTC.

The J gene is TRBJ2-1, the V gene TRBV7-3; TRBD2 aligns across 9 bases. With V trimmed by 5 bases and J by 7 bases, 6 bases remained unmatched. CDR3 length equals 14 residues. The germline CDR1 and CDR2 sequences are SGHTA and FQGTGA. CDR3 coding DNA: TGTGCCAGCAGCCCAATGGGACTAGCAAATGAGCAGTTCTTC. This gives the protein CASSPMGLANEQFF. Complete variable domain (other parts from reference TRBV7-3 and TRBJ2-1): GAGVSQTPSNKVTEKGKYVELRCDPISGHTALYWYRQSLGQGPEFLIYFQGTGAADDSGLPNDRFFAVRPEGSVSTLKIQRTERGDSAVYLCASSPMGLANEQFFGPGTRLTVL.

This clonotype came up many times. The V and J genes are TRBV10-3 and TRBJ2-7; D is possibly TRBD1 (6 bases). The CDR3 is 15 amino acids. V lost 6 bases, J lost 0 bases, and 15 bases lay in between. Germline values: CDR1 ENHRY, CDR2 SYGVKD. CDR3 nucleotide sequence: TGTGCCATCAGCGCAGGGGCGTCTGTCTCCTACGAGCAGTACTTC. Translating gives CAISAGASVSYEQYF.

This clonotype appeared many times. V gene TRBV5-1 combines with J gene TRBJ2-5; 8 bases match TRBD1. The CDR3 totals 16 residues. The J segment lost 0 bases and the V segment lost 4 bases, leaving 8 bases of the junction unmatched. Germline assignment: CDR1 SGHRS and CDR2 YFSETQ. The chain's CDR3 is CASSVTGVVYQETQYF. The CDR3 nucleotides are TGCGCCAGCAGCGTGACAGGGGTGGTCTACCAAGAGACCCAGTACTTC.